This entry lists 9 T cell receptor beta chains sequenced from one sample in a study of T cell responses to AZD1222 COVID-19 vaccine. Some clones are missing from TCRdb's copy, which holds only in-frame ones; the method was immunoSEQ multiplex PCR. This sample yields about 100,000 clones, of which around nine tenths are seen a single time; 15% to 20% belongs to the top ten. This material consisted of peripheral blood, taken on day 0 of AZD1222 vaccination. The receptors were gathered from an adult in good health.

CDR3 nucleotide sequence: TGTGCCAGCAGTTCCCGGGCCCGGCGGGAGACCCAGTACTTC. It yields the protein CASSSRARRETQYF. V gene TRBV28 combines with J gene TRBJ2-5, with no clear D. V lost 4 bases to trimming and J lost 5 bases, with 14 bases between them. CDR1 is MDHEN and CDR2 is SYDVKM in the germline V gene. The CDR3 runs to 14 residues.

The chain couples TRBV19 to TRBJ2-1; D perhaps matches TRBD2 (6 bases). This CDR3 contains 16 residues. CDR1 LNHDA and CDR2 SQIVND come from the germline V gene (reference sequence). Trimming left V 5 bases short and J 2 bases short, with 16 bases between. CDR3: CASSHGAGPPYNEQFF. In DNA, the CDR3 is TGTGCCAGTAGTCACGGGGCGGGACCTCCCTACAATGAGCAGTTCTTC.

This chain connects TRBV5-1 to TRBJ1-5; 7 bases are a match to TRBD1. Germline CDR1 is SGHRS and CDR2 is YFSETQ. The CDR3 extends over 13 amino acids. With 2 bases clipped from V and 6 bases from J, the junction kept 2 bases outside the gene matches. CDR3 in amino acids: CASSFEGAQPQHF. The CDR3 region has the DNA TGCGCCAGCAGCTTTGAGGGGGCTCAGCCCCAGCATTTT.

J is TRBJ1-1 and V is TRBV6-5, with D unclear. V gave up 2 bases and J gave up 3 bases, with 10 bases separating them. The CDR3 covers 14 residues. Per the germline V gene, CDR1 is MNHEY and CDR2 is SVGAGI. CDR3 nucleotides: TGTGCCAGCAGTTACCTCGCGGGGTACACTGAAGCTTTCTTT. It is translated as CASSYLAGYTEAFF.

The chain recombines TRBV20-1 with TRBJ2-3, with TRBD2 matching 8 bases. The CDR3 is made up of 14 amino acids. CDR1 and CDR2 (germline): DFQATT, SNEGSKA (reference sequence). Trimming cost V 3 bases and J 5 bases; bases outside gene matches: 7. As DNA, the CDR3 is TGCAGTGCTAGTGCCGGGAGGGCCCGAGATACGCAGTATTTT. Protein: CSASAGRARDTQYF.

The chain links TRBV20-1 to TRBJ1-4; no firm D call. Trimming stripped 3 bases from V and 4 bases from J, with 9 bases between. The CDR3 spans 13 residues. Germline values: CDR1 DFQATT, CDR2 SNEGSKA (reference sequence). CDR3 DNA sequence: TGCAGTGCTAGTTGGGGAGATAATGAAAAACTGTTTTTT. It specifies CSASWGDNEKLFF.

This chain connects TRBV12-3 or TRBV12-4 to TRBJ2-7; a weak D match, TRBD2 (5 bases). The CDR3 consists of 13 residues. The V end was cut by 5 bases, the J end by 6 bases, with 14 bases between. CDR3 in amino acids: CASSVGSRGEQYF. CDR3 coding DNA: TGTGCCAGCAGTGTCGGGTCCCGGGGCGAGCAGTACTTC.

About this clone itself: The sample holds other DNA sequences that translate to the same CDR3. This chain uses TRBV19 with TRBJ1-2; TRBD1 matches at 7 bases. Germline V gene sequence: CDR1 LNHDA, CDR2 SQIVND (reference sequence). Trimming removed 8 bases from V and 2 bases from J; junction bases left unmatched: 5. This CDR3 is 13 amino acids long. CDR3 sequence reads: CASRTGGNYGYTF. CDR3 nucleotides: TGTGCCAGTCGGACAGGCGGAAACTATGGCTACACCTTC.

J is TRBJ1-1 and V is TRBV6-5; a weak D match, TRBD1 (5 bases). Trimming pared 6 bases from V and 0 bases from J, leaving 11 bases between. The CDR3 covers 14 residues. Germline V gene data show CDR1 as MNHEY and CDR2 as SVGAGI. Here the CDR3 DNA reads TGTGCCAGCAGGGGGCAGGGAATGAACACTGAAGCTTTCTTT. Translated: CASRGQGMNTEAFF.